The next 10 T cell receptor beta chains were all read from a single sample in a study of CD4+ T cells in melanoma. Profiling relied on immunoSEQ multiplex PCR, and the TCRdb table lists in-frame clones only, not all of them. The repertoire consists of about 4,000 clones, with 50% to 75% occurring once and the leading ten covering less than 40%. The sample consisted of cells from a culture (not recorded whether cultured in vitro). All receptors come from a human donor with melanoma.

The chain couples TRBV5-5 to TRBJ2-2; TRBD2 matches at 11 bases. After removal of 2 bases from V and 2 bases from J, the junction contained 2 bases not matched to a gene. This CDR3 has 16 residues. Germline CDR1 is SGHKS and CDR2 is YYEKEE (reference sequence). The CDR3 is CASSFLAGGNTGELFF. CDR3 nucleotides: TGTGCCAGCAGCTTTCTAGCGGGGGGCAACACCGGGGAGCTGTTTTTT.

V is TRBV5-4 and J is TRBJ1-1; 11 nucleotides align to TRBD1. The CDR3 contains 18 residues. Germline loops: CDR1 SGHNT, CDR2 YYREEE (reference sequence). With V trimmed by 4 bases and J by 1 base, 12 bases remained unmatched. CDR3 residues: CASSIGQGAHYGNTEAFF. The CDR3 bases are TGTGCCAGCAGCATCGGACAGGGGGCCCACTATGGGAACACTGAAGCTTTCTTT.

The chain joins TRBV5-1 to TRBJ1-1, with no clear D. Trimming took off 2 bases at V and 2 bases at J, with 10 bases between the two ends. The germline CDR1 and CDR2 sequences are SGHRS and YFSETQ. There are 14 residues in the CDR3. CDR3: CASSFVGPNTEAFF. For the CDR3, the DNA is TGCGCCAGCAGCTTCGTGGGCCCTAACACTGAAGCTTTCTTT.

V and J are TRBV7-2 and TRBJ2-6; D not resolved. Germline CDR1 SGHTA, CDR2 FQGNSA. The germline V and J ends were trimmed by 1 base and 1 base, with 11 bases remaining between them. This CDR3 is 17 amino acids long. Here the CDR3 reads CASSLVGDPSGANVLTF. CDR3 nucleotide sequence: TGTGCCAGCAGCTTAGTCGGCGATCCGTCTGGGGCCAACGTCCTGACTTTC. Full variable domain (remainder filled in from reference TRBV7-2 and TRBJ2-6): GAGVSQSPSNKVTEKGKDVELRCDPISGHTALYWYRQSLGQGLEFLIYFQGNSAPDKSGLPSDRFSAERTGGSVSTLTIQRTQQEDSAVYLCASSLVGDPSGANVLTFGAGSRLTVL.

The chain couples TRBV3-1 (or the pseudogene TRBV3-2) to TRBJ1-3; D is ambiguous. The CDR3 length is 12 residues. The ends were cut back, 1 base at V and 4 bases at J, with 2 bases in the middle. Germline-derived CDR1 and CDR2 are LGHDT and YNNKEL (reference sequence). The CDR3, as DNA: TGTGCCAGCAGCCAAGTGGGAAACACCATATATTTT. This encodes CASSQVGNTIYF.

This clone has only a few counts. The V call is TRBV10-3, the J call TRBJ1-1, with D uncertain. Germline V gene lookup returns CDR1 ENHRY and CDR2 SYGVKD. V was shortened by 6 bases and J by 2 bases, with 16 bases between the two germline ends. This CDR3 has 15 amino acids. CDR3 sequence: CAISPDQTINTEAFF. CDR3 bases: TGTGCCATCAGCCCCGATCAAACCATCAACACTGAAGCTTTCTTT.

In its sample, this clone is medium-sized. This chain joins TRBV7-2 and TRBJ1-1; D is unclear. The germline V gene has CDR1 SGHTA and CDR2 FQGNSA. V shed 2 bases and J shed 2 bases, with 6 bases lying between them. The CDR3 spans 13 residues. As DNA, the CDR3 is TGTGCCAGCAGCTTAACAACTAACACTGAAGCTTTCTTT. Translated, it gives CASSLTTNTEAFF. The variable domain in full, completed from reference TRBV7-2 and TRBJ1-1, reads GAGVSQSPSNKVTEKGKDVELRCDPISGHTALYWYRQSLGQGLEFLIYFQGNSAPDKSGLPSDRFSAERTGGSVSTLTIQRTQQEDSAVYLCASSLTTNTEAFFGQGTRLTVV.

This clone is deemed medium-sized (0.01 to 0.1%). The rearrangement links TRBV14 to TRBJ1-2; 9 bases line up with TRBD1. This CDR3 has 18 amino acids. The V gene's germline CDR1 is SGHDN and CDR2 FVKESK. V was pared by 4 bases and J by 4 bases, with 16 bases of the junction left unmatched. The CDR3 reads CASSPPRTGATVGYGYTF. CDR3 sequence (DNA): TGTGCCAGCAGCCCCCCCCGGACAGGGGCCACCGTCGGCTATGGCTACACCTTC.

The chain combines TRBV6-2 or TRBV6-3 with TRBJ1-1; D may be TRBD1 (6 bases). CDR1 and CDR2 (germline): MNHEY, SVGEGT. V shed 6 bases and J shed 8 bases, with 10 bases lying between them. This CDR3 is built from 11 residues. The CDR3 region is CASSHGTEAFF. CDR3 bases: TGTGCCAGCAGCCACGGGACAGAAGCTTTCTTT.

The chain uses TRBV5-4 and TRBJ2-1; TRBD2 matches at 10 bases. Germline CDR1 and CDR2: SGHNT and YYREEE (reference sequence). V lost 4 bases and J lost 5; bases outside the gene matches: 9. The CDR3 has 16 amino acids. The DNA of the CDR3 is TGTGCCAGCAGCGTACAAGGTAGCGGGGGGAACAATGAGCAGTTCTTC. Translating it yields CASSVQGSGGNNEQFF.